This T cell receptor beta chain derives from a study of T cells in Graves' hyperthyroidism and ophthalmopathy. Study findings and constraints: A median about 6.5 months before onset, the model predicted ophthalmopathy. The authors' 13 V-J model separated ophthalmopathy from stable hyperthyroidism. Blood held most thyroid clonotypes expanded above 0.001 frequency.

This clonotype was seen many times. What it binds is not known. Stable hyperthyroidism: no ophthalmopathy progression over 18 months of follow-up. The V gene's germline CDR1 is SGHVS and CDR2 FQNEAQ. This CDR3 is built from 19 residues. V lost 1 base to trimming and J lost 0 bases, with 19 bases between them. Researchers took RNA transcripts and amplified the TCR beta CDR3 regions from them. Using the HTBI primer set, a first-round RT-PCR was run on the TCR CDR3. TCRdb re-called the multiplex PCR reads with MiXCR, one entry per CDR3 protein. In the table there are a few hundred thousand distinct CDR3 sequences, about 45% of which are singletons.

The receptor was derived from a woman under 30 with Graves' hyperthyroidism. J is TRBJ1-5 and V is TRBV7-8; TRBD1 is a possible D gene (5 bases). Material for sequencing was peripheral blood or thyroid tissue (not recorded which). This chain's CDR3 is CASSLEVLAGKISNQPQHF. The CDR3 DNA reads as TGTGCCAGCAGCTTAGAGGTTTTGGCAGGGAAAATTAGCAATCAGCCCCAGCATTTT. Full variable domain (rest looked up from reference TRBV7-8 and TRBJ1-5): GAGVSQSPRYKVAKRGQDVALRCDPISGHVSLFWYQQALGQGPEFLTYFQNEAQLDKSGLPSDRFFAERPEGSVSTLKIQRTQQEDSAVYLCASSLEVLAGKISNQPQHFGDGTRLSIL.